This T cell receptor beta chain was retrieved from a study of neurological immune-mediated disorders. Remarks on this clonotype: Antigen unknown. A much larger clone is a single base away; this may be a read error.

This CDR3 spans 11 amino acids. By 5'RACE with 10-nucleotide random UMIs, the cDNA was made. From 15-18 subjects, each sequencing run yielded over 180 million TCR-beta sequences. TCRdb reprocessed the 5' RACE reads via MiXCR and lists one record per CDR3 protein. The data contain around 37,000 distinct CDR3 sequences, roughly an eighth of them singletons. Notes on the study in general: Patients with HTLV-1-associated myelopathy showed the most TCR clonal expansion. Those with multiple sclerosis showed the least, falling below healthy controls.

The chain combines TRBV12-3 or TRBV12-4 with TRBJ1-2; D call uncertain. The origin of this receptor is a woman aged 45-65 years with HTLV-1-associated myelopathy (HAM/TSP). Material for sequencing was PBMCs. As DNA, the CDR3 is TGTGCCAGCAGTTCGTTCTATTGCTACACCTTC. Translated: CASSSFYCYTF.